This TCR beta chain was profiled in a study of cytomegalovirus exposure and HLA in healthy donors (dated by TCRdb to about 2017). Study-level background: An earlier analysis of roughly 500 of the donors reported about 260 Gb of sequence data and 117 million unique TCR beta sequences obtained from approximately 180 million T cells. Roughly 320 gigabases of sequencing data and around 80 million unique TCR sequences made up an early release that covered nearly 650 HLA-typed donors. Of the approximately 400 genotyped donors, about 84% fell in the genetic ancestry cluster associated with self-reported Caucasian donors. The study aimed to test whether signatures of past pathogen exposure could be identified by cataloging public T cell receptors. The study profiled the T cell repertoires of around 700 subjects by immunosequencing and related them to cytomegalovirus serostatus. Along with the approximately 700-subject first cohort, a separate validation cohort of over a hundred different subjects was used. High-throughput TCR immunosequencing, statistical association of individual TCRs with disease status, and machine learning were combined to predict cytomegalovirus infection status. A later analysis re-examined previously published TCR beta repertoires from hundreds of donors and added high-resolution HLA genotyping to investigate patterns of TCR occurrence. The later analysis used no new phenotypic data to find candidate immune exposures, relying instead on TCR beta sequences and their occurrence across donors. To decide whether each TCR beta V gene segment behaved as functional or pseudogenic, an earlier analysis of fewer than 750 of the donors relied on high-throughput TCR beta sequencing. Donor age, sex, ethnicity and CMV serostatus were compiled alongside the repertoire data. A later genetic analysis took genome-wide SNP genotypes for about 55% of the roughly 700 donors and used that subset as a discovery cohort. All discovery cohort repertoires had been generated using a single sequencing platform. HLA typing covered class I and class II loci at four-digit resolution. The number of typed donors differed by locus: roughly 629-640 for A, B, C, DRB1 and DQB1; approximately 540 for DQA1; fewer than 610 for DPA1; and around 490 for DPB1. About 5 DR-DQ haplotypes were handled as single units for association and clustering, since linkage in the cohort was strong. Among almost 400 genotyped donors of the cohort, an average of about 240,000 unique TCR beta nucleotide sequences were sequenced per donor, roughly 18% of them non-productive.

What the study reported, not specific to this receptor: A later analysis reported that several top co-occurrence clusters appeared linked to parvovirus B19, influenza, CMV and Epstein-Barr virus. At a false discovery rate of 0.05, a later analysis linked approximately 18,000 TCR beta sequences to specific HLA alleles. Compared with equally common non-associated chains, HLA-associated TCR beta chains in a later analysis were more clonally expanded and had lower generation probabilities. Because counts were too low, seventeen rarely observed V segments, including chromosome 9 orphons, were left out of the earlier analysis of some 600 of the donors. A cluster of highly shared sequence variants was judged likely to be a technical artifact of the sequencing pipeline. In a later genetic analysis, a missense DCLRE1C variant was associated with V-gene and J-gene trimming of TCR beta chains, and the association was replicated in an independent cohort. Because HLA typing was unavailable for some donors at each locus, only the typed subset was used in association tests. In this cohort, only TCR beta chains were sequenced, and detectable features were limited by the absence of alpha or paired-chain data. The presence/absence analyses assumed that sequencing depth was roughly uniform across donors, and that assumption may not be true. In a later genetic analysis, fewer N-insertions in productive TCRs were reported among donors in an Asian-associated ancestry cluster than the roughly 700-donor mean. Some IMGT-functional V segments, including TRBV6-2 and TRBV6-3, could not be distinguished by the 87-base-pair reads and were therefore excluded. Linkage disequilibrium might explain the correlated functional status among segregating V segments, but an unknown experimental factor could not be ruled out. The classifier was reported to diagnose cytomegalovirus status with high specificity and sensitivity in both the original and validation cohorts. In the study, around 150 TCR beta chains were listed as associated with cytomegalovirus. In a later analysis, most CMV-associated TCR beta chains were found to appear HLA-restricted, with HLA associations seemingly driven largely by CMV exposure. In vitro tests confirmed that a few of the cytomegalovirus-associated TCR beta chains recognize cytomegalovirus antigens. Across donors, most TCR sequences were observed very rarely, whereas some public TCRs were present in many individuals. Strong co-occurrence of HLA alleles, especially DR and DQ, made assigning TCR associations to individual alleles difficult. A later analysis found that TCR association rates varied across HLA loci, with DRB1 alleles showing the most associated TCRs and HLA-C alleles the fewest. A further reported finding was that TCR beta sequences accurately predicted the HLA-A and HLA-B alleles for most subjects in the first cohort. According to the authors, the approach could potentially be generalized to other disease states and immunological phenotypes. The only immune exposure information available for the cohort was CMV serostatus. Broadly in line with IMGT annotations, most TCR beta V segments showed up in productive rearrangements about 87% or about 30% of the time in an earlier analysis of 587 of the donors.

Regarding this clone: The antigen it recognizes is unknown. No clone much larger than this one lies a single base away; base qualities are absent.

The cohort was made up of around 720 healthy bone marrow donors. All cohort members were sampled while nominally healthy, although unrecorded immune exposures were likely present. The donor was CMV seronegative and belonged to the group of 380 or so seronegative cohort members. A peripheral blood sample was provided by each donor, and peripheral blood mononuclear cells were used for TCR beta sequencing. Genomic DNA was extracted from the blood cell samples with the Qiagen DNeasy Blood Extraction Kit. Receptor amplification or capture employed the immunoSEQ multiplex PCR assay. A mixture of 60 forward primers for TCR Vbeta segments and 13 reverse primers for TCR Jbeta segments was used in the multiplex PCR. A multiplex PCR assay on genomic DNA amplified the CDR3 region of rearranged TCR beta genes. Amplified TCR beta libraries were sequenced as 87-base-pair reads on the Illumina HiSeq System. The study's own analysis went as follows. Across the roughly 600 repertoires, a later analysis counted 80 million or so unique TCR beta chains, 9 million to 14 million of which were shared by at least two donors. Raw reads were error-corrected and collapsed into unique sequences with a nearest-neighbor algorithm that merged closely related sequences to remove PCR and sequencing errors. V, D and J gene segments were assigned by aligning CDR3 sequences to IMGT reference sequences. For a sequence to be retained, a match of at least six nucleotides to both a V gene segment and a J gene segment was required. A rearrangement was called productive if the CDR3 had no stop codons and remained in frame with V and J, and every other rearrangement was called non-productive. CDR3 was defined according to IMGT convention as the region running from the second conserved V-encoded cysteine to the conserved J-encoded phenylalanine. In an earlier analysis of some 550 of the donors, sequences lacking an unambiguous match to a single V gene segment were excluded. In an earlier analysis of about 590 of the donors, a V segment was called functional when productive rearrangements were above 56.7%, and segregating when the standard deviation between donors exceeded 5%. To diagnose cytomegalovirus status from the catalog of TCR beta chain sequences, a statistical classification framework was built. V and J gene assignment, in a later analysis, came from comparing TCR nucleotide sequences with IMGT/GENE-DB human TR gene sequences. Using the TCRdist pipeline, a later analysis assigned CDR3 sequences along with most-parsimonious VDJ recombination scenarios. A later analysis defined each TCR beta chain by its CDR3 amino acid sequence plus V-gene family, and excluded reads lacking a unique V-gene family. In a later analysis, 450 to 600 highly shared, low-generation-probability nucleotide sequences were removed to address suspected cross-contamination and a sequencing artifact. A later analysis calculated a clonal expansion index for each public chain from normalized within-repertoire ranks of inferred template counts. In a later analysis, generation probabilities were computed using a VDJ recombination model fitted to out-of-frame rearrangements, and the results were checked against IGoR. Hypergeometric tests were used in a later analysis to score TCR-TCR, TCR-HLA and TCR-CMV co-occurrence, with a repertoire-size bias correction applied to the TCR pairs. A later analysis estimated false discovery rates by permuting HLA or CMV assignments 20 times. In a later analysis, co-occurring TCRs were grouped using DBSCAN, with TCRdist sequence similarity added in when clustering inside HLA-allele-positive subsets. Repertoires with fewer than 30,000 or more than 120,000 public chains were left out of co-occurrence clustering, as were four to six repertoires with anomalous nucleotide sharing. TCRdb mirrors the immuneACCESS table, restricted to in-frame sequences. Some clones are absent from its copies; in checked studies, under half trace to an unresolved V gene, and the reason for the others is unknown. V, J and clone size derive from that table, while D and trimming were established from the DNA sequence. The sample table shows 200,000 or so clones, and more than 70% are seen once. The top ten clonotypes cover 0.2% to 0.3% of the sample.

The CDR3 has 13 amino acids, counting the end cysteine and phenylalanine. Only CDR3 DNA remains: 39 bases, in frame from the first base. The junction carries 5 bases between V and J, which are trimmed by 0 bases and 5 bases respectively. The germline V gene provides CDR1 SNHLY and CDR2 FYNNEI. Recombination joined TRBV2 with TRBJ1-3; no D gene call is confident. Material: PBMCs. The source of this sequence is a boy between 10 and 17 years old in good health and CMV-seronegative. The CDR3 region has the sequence CASSEARRNTIYF. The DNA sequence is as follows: TGTGCCAGCAGTGAAGCGCGCAGAAACACCATATATTTT.